The 16 T cell receptor beta chains below come from one sample, sequenced in a study of OX40 agonist ivuxolimab in advanced cancers. Repertoires were generated with immunoSEQ multiplex PCR, while TCRdb's copy carries only in-frame clones and drops some. The data hold tens of thousands of clones, with 80% to 90% observed a single time. The sequencing used CD4+ or CD8+ T cells sorted from blood, collected in a trial of the OX40 agonist ivuxolimab. The receptor source for this set is an adult with an advanced solid tumor such as melanoma, head and neck, liver or kidney cancer.

The CDR3 nucleotides read TGTGCCAGCAGTTTTGGGACTAGCGGCTACAATGAGCAGTTCTTC. Protein product: CASSFGTSGYNEQFF. The rearrangement joins TRBV28 to TRBJ2-1, with TRBD2 identical over 11 bases. V shed 3 bases, J shed 3 bases, and the junction held 1 base outside the gene matches. The CDR3 contains 15 residues. CDR1 is MDHEN and CDR2 is SYDVKM in the germline V gene.

The V call is TRBV7-6, the J call TRBJ2-1; TRBD2 agrees at 14 bases. With V trimmed by 3 bases and J by 10 bases, 5 bases remained unmatched. CDR1 SGHVS and CDR2 FNYEAQ come from the germline V gene. The CDR3 is 15 amino acids. CDR3 residues: CASSLTSGRAREQFF. CDR3 sequence (DNA): TGTGCCAGCAGCTTGACTAGCGGGAGGGCCAGAGAGCAGTTCTTC. The entire variable domain, with the rest obtained from reference TRBV7-6 and TRBJ2-1, is as follows: GAGVSQSPRYKVTKRGQDVALRCDPISGHVSLYWYRQALGQGPEFLTYFNYEAQQDKSGLPNDRFSAERPEGSISTLTIQRTEQRDSAMYRCASSLTSGRAREQFFGPGTRLTVL.

This chain joins TRBV6-1 and TRBJ1-1; perhaps TRBD1 as D (5 bases). The V and J ends lost 7 bases and 9 bases respectively, with 12 bases between them. CDR1 MNHNS and CDR2 SASEGT come from the germline V gene. The CDR3 spans 11 residues. In nucleotides, the CDR3 is TGTGCCAGCATTGGACACCCGAAAGCTTTCTTT. It translates to CASIGHPKAFF.

V is TRBV18 and J is TRBJ2-2; 7 bases map to TRBD2. V lost 6 bases, J lost 8 bases, and 12 bases stayed unmatched. CDR1 KGHSH and CDR2 LQKENI come from the germline V gene. The CDR3 is made up of 15 amino acids. The CDR3 sequence: CASSPPSGGEGELFF. CDR3 nucleotide sequence: TGTGCCAGCTCCCCCCCGAGTGGGGGGGAAGGGGAGCTGTTTTTT.

J is TRBJ2-1 and V is TRBV15; TRBD2 aligns across 9 bases. V trimming: 1 base; J trimming: 9 bases; junction bases outside the gene matches: 4. This CDR3 comprises 14 residues. In germline, CDR1 is LNHNV, CDR2 YYDKDF (reference sequence). Written as DNA, the CDR3 is TGTGCCACCAGCAGAGTGGGGACTAGCAGTGAGCAGTTCTTC. Translation gives CATSRVGTSSEQFF.

The chain has TRBV19 and TRBJ1-2, with D perhaps TRBD1 (5 bases). The germline V gene has CDR1 LNHDA and CDR2 SQIVND (reference sequence). The CDR3 loop spans 18 amino acids. Trimming removed 4 bases at V and 6 bases at J, with 27 bases between. This chain's CDR3 is CASSKYKERDGENDGYTF. CDR3 bases: TGTGCCAGTAGTAAGTATAAGGAAAGGGACGGAGAGAATGATGGCTACACCTTC.

About this clone itself: One end of the junction does not line up with germline, which may come from a read error. This chain uses TRBV6-5 with TRBJ1-6; TRBD1 agrees at 9 bases. The CDR3 is 12 amino acids. The germline gives CDR1 MNHEY, CDR2 SVGAGI. DNA of the CDR3: TGTGCCAGCAGTTACGCCGCCGGGACAGGGAGCTTT. Its protein product is CASSYAAGTGSF.

V gene TRBV10-3 combines with J gene TRBJ2-5, with 7 bases fitting TRBD1. V trimming: 4 bases; J trimming: 5 bases; junction bases outside the gene matches: 7. CDR1 is ENHRY, CDR2 SYGVKD, per germline. The CDR3 extends over 14 amino acids. CDR3 in DNA: TGTGCCATCAGTGGACCGACAGGGCTTGAGACCCAGTACTTC. Translated: CAISGPTGLETQYF.

The CDR3 region is CASSWAGGISGNTIYF. CDR3 sequence (DNA): TGTGCCAGCAGTTGGGCAGGGGGAATCTCTGGAAACACCATATATTTT. The chain joins TRBV27 to TRBJ1-3; 7 bases map to TRBD1. The CDR3 extends over 16 amino acids. Looked up from germline, CDR1 is MNHEY and CDR2 is SMNVEV (reference sequence). V gave up 4 bases and J gave up 0 bases; unmatched junction bases: 6.

The CDR3 DNA sequence: TGTGCCAGCAGCCTAGTAGGACTAGCGAGCACAGATACGCAGTATTTT. Translation gives CASSLVGLASTDTQYF. V is TRBV5-8 and J is TRBJ2-3; 9 nucleotides agree with TRBD2. Losses at the gene ends were 4 bases for V and 0 bases for J; bases not matched to a gene: 6. CDR1 is SGHTS, CDR2 YDEGEE, per germline. This CDR3 contains 16 residues.

This clone was seen once. The chain has TRBV29-1 and TRBJ2-7; TRBD2 matches 11 bases. With V trimmed by 7 bases and J by 2 bases, 4 bases remained unmatched. The CDR3 is made up of 13 amino acids. The germline CDR1 and CDR2 sequences are SQVTM and ANQGSEA. CDR3 protein: CSALTSGTYEQYF. In DNA form, the CDR3 reads TGCAGCGCATTGACTAGCGGGACCTACGAGCAGTACTTC.

J is TRBJ1-1 and V is TRBV5-4; D perhaps matches TRBD1 (5 bases). The CDR3 has 14 residues. Deletions cut 0 bases from V and 5 bases from J, with 11 bases between. From germline, CDR1 is SGHNT and CDR2 YYREEE (reference sequence). CDR3 sequence (DNA): TGTGCCAGCAGCTTGGGGGAGGGACCTACTGAAGCTTTCTTT. Residues: CASSLGEGPTEAFF.

The chain employs TRBV9 and TRBJ2-7, with TRBD2 matching over 10 bases. Trimming at V came to 4 bases and at J to 6 bases, leaving 4 bases not matched to a gene. Per the germline V gene, CDR1 is SGDLS and CDR2 is YYNGEE. This CDR3 region has 13 residues. CDR3 loop: CASSPTSGAEQYF. CDR3 bases: TGTGCCAGCAGCCCCACTAGCGGGGCCGAGCAGTACTTC.

The genes are TRBV9 and TRBJ2-1; D may be TRBD2 (6 bases). CDR1 is SGDLS and CDR2 is YYNGEE in the germline V gene. V lost 0 bases and J lost 6, with 10 bases in between. This CDR3 contains 14 residues. The CDR3 DNA follows: TGTGCCAGCAGCGTAGGGGGAGGACTCAATGAGCAGTTCTTC. This sequence encodes CASSVGGGLNEQFF.

This clone was counted once. This rearrangement joins TRBV29-1 to TRBJ2-7; the match to TRBD2 covers 7 bases. Germline trimming cut 6 bases from V and 6 bases from J; bases unmatched to any gene: 2. The length of the CDR3 is 10 residues. The germline V gene encodes CDR1 SQVTM and CDR2 ANQGSEA. The CDR3 DNA reads TGCAGCGTCGGGGGGTTCGAGCAGTACTTC. It yields the protein CSVGGFEQYF.

This chain uses TRBV5-4 with TRBJ2-7, with 7 nucleotides matching TRBD1. Germline values: CDR1 SGHNT, CDR2 YYREEE (reference sequence). The CDR3 spans 15 residues. V lost 4 bases to trimming and J lost 2 bases; unmatched junction nucleotides: 9. The CDR3 spells CASSPPDRVTYEQYF. The CDR3 DNA reads as TGTGCCAGCAGCCCACCAGACAGGGTTACCTACGAGCAGTACTTC.